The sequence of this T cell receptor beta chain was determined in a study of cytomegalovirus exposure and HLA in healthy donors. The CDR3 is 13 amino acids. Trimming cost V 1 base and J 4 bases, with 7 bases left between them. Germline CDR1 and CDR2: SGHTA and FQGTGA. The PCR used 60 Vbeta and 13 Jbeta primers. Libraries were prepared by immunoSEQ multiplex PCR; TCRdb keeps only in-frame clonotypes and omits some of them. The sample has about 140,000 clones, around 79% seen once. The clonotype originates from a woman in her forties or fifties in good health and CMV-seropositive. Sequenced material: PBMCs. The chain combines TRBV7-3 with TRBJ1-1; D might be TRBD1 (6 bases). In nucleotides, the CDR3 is TGTGCCAGCAGCTTAAACAGGGCCACTGAAGCTTTCTTT. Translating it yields CASSLNRATEAFF.